This TCR beta chain was sequenced in a study of cytomegalovirus exposure and HLA in healthy donors. The sample holds one count of this clone. Its antigen is not known. Trimming removed 4 bases from V and 6 bases from J; junction bases left unmatched: 15. Germline V gene lookup returns CDR1 SGDLS and CDR2 YYNGEE. The CDR3 length is 18 residues. The primer mix had 60 Vbeta and 13 Jbeta primers. Assay: immunoSEQ multiplex PCR; the TCRdb copy retains only in-frame clones and omits some. This table holds 100,000 to 150,000 clones, around 80% found once. The study, taken as a whole, reports: TCR beta sequences numbering more than 15,000 were associated with HLA alleles at 0.05 false discovery rate in a later analysis. Further analysis was carried out later, and it showed several of the most significant clusters appearing linked to common viral pathogens.

The specimen sequenced was PBMCs. The receptor was isolated from a man aged 50 to 59 in good health and CMV-seronegative. The chain recombines TRBV9 with TRBJ2-1, with 11 bases aligning to TRBD2. Written as DNA, the CDR3 is TGTGCCAGCAGCCCGCTGGGGTCTAGCGGGAGGAGGGGCAATGAGCAGTTCTTC. Its translation: CASSPLGSSGRRGNEQFF. The whole variable domain, remainder taken from reference TRBV9 and TRBJ2-1, is DSGVTQTPKHLITATGQRVTLRCSPRSGDLSVYWYQQSLDQGLQFLIQYYNGEERAKGNILERFSAQQFPDLHSELNLSSLELGDSALYFCASSPLGSSGRRGNEQFFGPGTRLTVL.